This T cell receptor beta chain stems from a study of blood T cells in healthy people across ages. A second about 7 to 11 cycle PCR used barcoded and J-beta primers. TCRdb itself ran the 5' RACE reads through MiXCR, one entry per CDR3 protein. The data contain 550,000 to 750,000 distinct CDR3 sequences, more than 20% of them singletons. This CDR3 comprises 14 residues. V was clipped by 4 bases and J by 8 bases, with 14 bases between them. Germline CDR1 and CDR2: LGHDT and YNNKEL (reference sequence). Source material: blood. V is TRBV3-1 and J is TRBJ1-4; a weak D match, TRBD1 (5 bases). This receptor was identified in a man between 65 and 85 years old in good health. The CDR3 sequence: CASSLSGTEEKLFF. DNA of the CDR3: TGTGCCAGCAGCCTTTCCGGGACGGAGGAAAAACTGTTTTTT.